These T cell receptor beta chains were read from a single sample in a study of blood T cells in healthy people across ages. TCRdb re-derived calls from the 5' RACE reads in MiXCR, one entry per CDR3 protein. The sample yields fewer than 900,000 distinct CDR3 sequences, 49% seen once. Material: blood. These receptors were collected from a woman aged 55-70 years in good health. The CDR3 runs from the conserved cysteine through the conserved F or W. Each record gives: D gene, V gene, J gene, clone size, CDR3 protein, CDR3 DNA. D genes are given only for firm matches. Rows give clone size only sometimes, using once, few, many, or a class for an expanded clone.

d_gene: .; v_gene: TRBV3-1; j_gene: TRBJ1-2; abundance: .; CDR3aa: CASSQGTPVYGYTF; CDR3nt: TGTGCCAGCAGCCAAGGGACGCCAGTCTATGGCTACACCTTC
d_gene: .; v_gene: TRBV5-1; j_gene: TRBJ2-7; abundance: few; CDR3aa: CASSLEGSQYEQYF; CDR3nt: TGCGCCAGCAGCTTGGAAGGGTCCCAATACGAGCAGTACTTC
d_gene: .; v_gene: TRBV14; j_gene: TRBJ1-1; abundance: .; CDR3aa: CASSQDHGGTEAFF; CDR3nt: TGTGCCAGCAGCCAAGACCACGGGGGCACTGAAGCTTTCTTT
d_gene: .; v_gene: TRBV7-2; j_gene: TRBJ2-1; abundance: few; CDR3aa: CASSVAAYNEQFF; CDR3nt: TGTGCCAGCAGCGTAGCGGCCTACAATGAGCAGTTCTTC
d_gene: .; v_gene: TRBV28; j_gene: TRBJ1-1; abundance: .; CDR3aa: CASSYSTRAINTEAFF; CDR3nt: TGTGCCAGCAGCTATTCGACGCGCGCCATCAACACTGAAGCTTTCTTT
d_gene: .; v_gene: TRBV3-1; j_gene: TRBJ2-6; abundance: many; CDR3aa: CASSQAVGNSGANVLTF; CDR3nt: TGTGCCAGCAGCCAAGCCGTTGGAAACTCTGGGGCCAACGTCCTGACTTTC
d_gene: TRBD2; v_gene: TRBV7-2; j_gene: TRBJ2-1; abundance: few; CDR3aa: CASSLTGTSYNEQFF; CDR3nt: TGTGCCAGCAGCTTAACCGGGACTAGTTACAATGAGCAGTTCTTC
d_gene: .; v_gene: TRBV11-1; j_gene: TRBJ2-3; abundance: .; CDR3aa: CASSSLRGLAGHTTLTDTQYF; CDR3nt: TGTGCCAGCAGCTCCCTTAGGGGGTTGGCGGGACATACCACCCTCACAGATACGCAGTATTTT
d_gene: .; v_gene: TRBV29-1; j_gene: TRBJ2-6; abundance: many; CDR3aa: CSVGAGANVLTF; CDR3nt: TGCAGCGTCGGGGCTGGGGCCAACGTCCTGACTTTC
d_gene: TRBD2; v_gene: TRBV20-1; j_gene: TRBJ2-5; abundance: .; CDR3aa: CSALRGGVETQYF; CDR3nt: TGCAGTGCCCTCCGTGGGGGGGTAGAGACCCAGTACTTC
d_gene: .; v_gene: TRBV2; j_gene: TRBJ2-7; abundance: once; CDR3aa: CASSEGGSLYEQYF; CDR3nt: TGTGCCAGCAGTGAAGGAGGGTCCCTCTACGAGCAGTACTTC
d_gene: .; v_gene: TRBV5-6; j_gene: TRBJ2-5; abundance: .; CDR3aa: CASSLGSGQYF; CDR3nt: TGTGCCAGCAGCTTGGGGTCAGGGCAGTACTTC
d_gene: .; v_gene: TRBV9; j_gene: TRBJ2-7; abundance: many; CDR3aa: CASSESPGSSYEQYF; CDR3nt: TGTGCCAGCAGCGAGAGTCCAGGGAGCTCCTACGAGCAGTACTTC
d_gene: .; v_gene: TRBV20-1; j_gene: TRBJ2-5; abundance: .; CDR3aa: CSASFPLGVSVETQYF; CDR3nt: TGCAGTGCTAGCTTCCCCCTAGGGGTATCGGTAGAGACCCAGTACTTC
d_gene: .; v_gene: TRBV3-1; j_gene: TRBJ1-2; abundance: .; CDR3aa: CASSARETGHGYTF; CDR3nt: TGTGCCAGCAGCGCCCGAGAGACAGGCCATGGCTACACCTTC
d_gene: .; v_gene: TRBV6-1; j_gene: TRBJ1-2; abundance: once; CDR3aa: CASNPLDYGYTF; CDR3nt: TGTGCCAGCAACCCGTTGGACTATGGCTACACCTTC